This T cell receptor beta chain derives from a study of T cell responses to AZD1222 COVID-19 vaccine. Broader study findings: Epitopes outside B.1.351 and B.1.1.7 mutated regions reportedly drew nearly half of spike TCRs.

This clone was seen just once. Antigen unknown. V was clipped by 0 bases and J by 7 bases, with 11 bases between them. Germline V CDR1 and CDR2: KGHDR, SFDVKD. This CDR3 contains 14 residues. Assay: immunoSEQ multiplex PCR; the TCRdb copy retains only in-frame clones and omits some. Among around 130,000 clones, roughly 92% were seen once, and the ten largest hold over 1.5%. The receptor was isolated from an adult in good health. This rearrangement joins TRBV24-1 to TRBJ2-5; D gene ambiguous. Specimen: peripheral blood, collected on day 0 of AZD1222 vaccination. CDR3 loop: CATSDLQGLGTQYF. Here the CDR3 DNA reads TGTGCCACCAGTGATTTGCAAGGGTTGGGGACCCAGTACTTC.